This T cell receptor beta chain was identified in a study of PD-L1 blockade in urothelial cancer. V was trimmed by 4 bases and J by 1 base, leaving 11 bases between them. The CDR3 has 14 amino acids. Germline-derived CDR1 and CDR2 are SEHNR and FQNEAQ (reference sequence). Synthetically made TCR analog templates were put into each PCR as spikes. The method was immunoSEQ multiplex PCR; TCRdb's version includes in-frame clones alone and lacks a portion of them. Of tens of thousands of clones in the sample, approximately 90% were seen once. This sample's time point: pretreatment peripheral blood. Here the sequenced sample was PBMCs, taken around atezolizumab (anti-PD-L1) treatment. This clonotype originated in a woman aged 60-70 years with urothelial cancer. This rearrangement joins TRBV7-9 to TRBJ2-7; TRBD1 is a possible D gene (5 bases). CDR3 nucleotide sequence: TGTGCCAGCAGCTCTGATGGGGCTTCCTACGAGCAGTACTTC. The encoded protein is CASSSDGASYEQYF. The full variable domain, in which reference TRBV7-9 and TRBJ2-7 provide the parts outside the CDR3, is DTGVSQNPRHKITKRGQNVTFRCDPISEHNRLYWYRQTLGQGPEFLTYFQNEAQLEKSRLLSDRFSAERPKGSFSTLEIQRTEQGDSAMYLCASSSDGASYEQYFGPGTRLTVT.